This T cell receptor (beta chain) was obtained from a study of long-term antiretroviral therapy in people with HIV. The overall study: When the earliest samples were collected, ART was typically delayed until CD4 counts fell. The study's findings and limits: Regardless of time point, clones expanded before ART dominated the repertoire.

Survey level was the resolution at which the v3.0 immunoSEQ assay ran. The assay was immunoSEQ multiplex PCR, and TCRdb's table has in-frame clones only and misses some. This table holds 25,000 to 35,000 clones, 95% found once. Two or more post-ART PBMC samples, plus at least one pre-ART sample, were available for each donor. Ahead of DNA extraction, samples held about 1-10 million cryopreserved PBMC each. This clone was recorded only once. Its antigen is currently unknown. The CDR3 is 16 amino acids. Trimming cost V 2 bases and J 0 bases, with 11 bases left between them. Germline V CDR1 and CDR2: MNHNY, SVGAGI (reference sequence).

Sequencing was performed on unsorted PBMCs, taken 5.3 years after starting antiretroviral therapy. The receptor's source is a man between 25 and 39 years old with HIV. This chain connects TRBV6-6 to TRBJ1-5; tentative D call: TRBD1 (6 bases). CDR3 sequence reads: CASSYGTRYSNQPQHF. Here the CDR3 DNA reads TGTGCCAGCAGTTACGGGACACGTTATAGCAATCAGCCCCAGCATTTT.